The 30 T cell receptor beta chains below come from one sample, sequenced in a study of radiotherapy plus CTLA-4 blockade in lung cancer. The assay was immunoSEQ multiplex PCR, and TCRdb's table has in-frame clones only and misses some. The sample holds roughly 59,000 clones, 72% seen once. This material consisted of peripheral blood, taken from a patient treated with radiotherapy plus ipilimumab. These receptors all stem from a human donor with non-small cell lung cancer whose response to radiotherapy plus ipilimumab could not be evaluated.

The rearrangement uses TRBV2 and TRBJ1-2; the D gene is possibly TRBD1 (5 bases). With 1 base removed from V and 5 bases from J, the gap between germline ends came to 5 bases. The germline CDR1 and CDR2 sequences are SNHLY and FYNNEI. The CDR3 length is 12 residues. The CDR3 sequence is CASSEEGYGYTF. The DNA of the CDR3 is TGTGCCAGCAGTGAAGAGGGGTATGGCTACACCTTC.

The V gene is TRBV27, the J gene TRBJ1-2; D is ambiguous. V lost 0 bases to trimming and J lost 4 bases, with 12 bases between them. Germline lookup yields CDR1 MNHEY and CDR2 SMNVEV (reference sequence). The CDR3 runs 15 residues. The CDR3 is CASSLSIADPYGYTF. DNA of the CDR3: TGTGCCAGCAGTTTATCAATAGCGGATCCCTATGGCTACACCTTC.

V and J are TRBV5-1 and TRBJ2-2; D is undetermined. The CDR3 extends over 15 amino acids. Germline V gene sequence: CDR1 SGHRS, CDR2 YFSETQ. V lost 1 base and J 3 bases, leaving 10 bases between the germline ends. The CDR3 spells CASSLPRDDTGELFF. In nucleotides, the CDR3 is TGCGCCAGCAGCTTGCCCCGAGATGACACCGGGGAGCTGTTTTTT.

The chain combines TRBV5-1 with TRBJ2-3; TRBD2 matches at 8 bases. This CDR3 comprises 17 residues. Germline V gives CDR1 SGHRS, CDR2 YFSETQ. With 1 base clipped from V and 1 base from J, the junction kept 8 bases outside the gene matches. DNA for the CDR3: TGCGCCAGCAGCTTGATTGGCGGGGGGCAGCGCACAGATACGCAGTATTTT. It codes for CASSLIGGGQRTDTQYF.

CDR3 sequence reads: CAWSRGSGELFF. The CDR3 nucleotides are TGTGCCTGGAGTCGGGGTTCCGGGGAGCTGTTTTTT. The rearrangement joins TRBV30 to TRBJ2-2, with a tentative D call TRBD2 (5 bases). Germline V lookup: CDR1 GTSNPN, CDR2 SVGIG (reference sequence). The CDR3 length is 12 residues. The V gene lost 2 bases and the J gene lost 6 bases, with 7 bases spanning the gap.

The chain couples TRBV2 to TRBJ1-1, with D uncertain. The CDR3 runs 14 residues. V was trimmed by 6 bases and J by 4 bases, leaving 15 bases between them. Germline V gene data show CDR1 as SNHLY and CDR2 as FYNNEI. CDR3 protein: CASRGDGILTEAFF. In DNA, the CDR3 is TGTGCCAGCAGGGGAGACGGAATTCTCACTGAAGCTTTCTTT.

This CDR3 is CASSLAGTGQIYEQYF. CDR3 in DNA: TGTGCCAGCAGCTTAGCCGGGACAGGGCAGATCTACGAGCAGTACTTC. The V gene is TRBV7-2, the J gene TRBJ2-7; 9 nucleotides align to TRBD1. V lost 0 bases and J lost 3; bases outside the gene matches: 6. This CDR3 has 16 amino acids. The germline V gene encodes CDR1 SGHTA and CDR2 FQGNSA.

The chain carries TRBV11-3 and TRBJ2-7; TRBD1 matches 7 bases. Germline-derived CDR1 and CDR2 are SGHNT and YENEEA. After removal of 4 bases from V and 6 bases from J, the junction contained 9 bases not matched to a gene. CDR3 length: 14 residues. CDR3 sequence reads: CASSSLTGVGEQYF. Here the CDR3 DNA reads TGTGCCAGCAGCTCTCTCACAGGGGTAGGCGAGCAGTACTTC. Full variable domain (outside the CDR3, taken from reference TRBV11-3 and TRBJ2-7): EAGVVQSPRYKIIEKKQPVAFWCNPISGHNTLYWYLQNLGQGPELLIRYENEEAVDDSQLPKDRFSAERLKGVDSTLKIQPAELGDSAVYLCASSSLTGVGEQYFGPGTRLTVT.

The CDR3 DNA follows: TGCGCCAGCAGCTTGGCAGTTACAGTGAACACCGGGGAGCTGTTTTTT. Residues: CASSLAVTVNTGELFF. This chain joins TRBV5-1 and TRBJ2-2; D gene ambiguous. CDR1 is SGHRS, CDR2 YFSETQ, per germline. The CDR3 is 16 residues long. V was trimmed by 0 bases and J by 1 base, leaving 10 bases between them.

This clone was found a few times. DNA of the CDR3: TGTGCCAGCAGCTTAAGGGGGCTAAGTACCGGGGAGCTGTTTTTT. Protein sequence: CASSLRGLSTGELFF. The chain links TRBV11-2 to TRBJ2-2; 7 bases agree with TRBD1. Germline loops: CDR1 SGHAT, CDR2 FQNNGV. The trim removed 2 bases at V and 5 bases at J, leaving 5 bases unmatched. CDR3 length equals 15 residues.

This clone has only a few counts. The rearrangement uses TRBV18 and TRBJ1-4, with 8 bases fitting TRBD1. The CDR3 length is 17 residues. Germline CDR1 and CDR2: KGHSH and LQKENI. Unmatched junction bases numbered 8, after V lost 3 bases and J lost 2 bases. The CDR3 is CASSPPGQGITNEKLFF. The CDR3 bases are TGTGCCAGCTCACCTCCAGGACAGGGCATCACTAATGAAAAACTGTTTTTT. Filled out from reference TRBV18 and TRBJ1-4, the complete variable domain reads NAGVMQNPRHLVRRRGQEARLRCSPMKGHSHVYWYRQLPEEGLKFMVYLQKENIIDESGMPKERFSAEFPKEGPSILRIQQVVRGDSAAYFCASSPPGQGITNEKLFFGSGTQLSVL.

J is TRBJ2-3 and V is TRBV5-4; 13 bases are shared with TRBD2. This CDR3 has 16 amino acids. Trimming removed 4 bases from V and 3 bases from J; junction bases left unmatched: 5. Germline CDR1 SGHNT, CDR2 YYREEE (reference sequence). CDR3 loop: CASSPWGLAGTDTQYF. DNA of the CDR3: TGTGCCAGCAGCCCTTGGGGACTAGCGGGGACAGATACGCAGTATTTT.

The chain carries TRBV21-1 and TRBJ2-6; TRBD1 reflects the table's D call only, with no check against the DNA. TRBV21-1 is noted as a pseudogene. The CDR3 totals 19 residues. The CDR3 DNA is TGTGCCAGCAGCCGCCTGGGCAGGGGGCGGAACTCTGGGGCCAACGTCCTGACTTTC. Amino acids: CASSRLGRGRNSGANVLTF.

This chain uses TRBV10-2 with TRBJ1-1; D is ambiguous. The CDR3 runs to 13 residues. Per germline, CDR1 WSHSY and CDR2 SAAADI. V gave up 6 bases and J gave up 6 bases, with 14 bases separating them. The CDR3, as DNA: TGCGCCAGCAGCCTAAACGAACCGGCTGAAGCTTTCTTT. Its translation is CASSLNEPAEAFF.

V usage is TRBV13 and J usage is TRBJ1-2; no clear D gene. Germline CDR1 PRHDT, CDR2 FYEKMQ (reference sequence). CDR3 length: 16 residues. V was pared by 6 bases and J by 8 bases, with 25 bases between. CDR3 in DNA: TGTGCCAGCAGGGAGGACGGAGCCAGAGCGTTGGGAGGCTACACCTTC. The encoded protein is CASREDGARALGGYTF.

The J gene is TRBJ2-7, the V gene TRBV11-2; 10 positions match TRBD2. CDR3 size: 17 residues. With V trimmed by 0 bases and J by 4 bases, 9 bases remained unmatched. Germline CDR1 SGHAT, CDR2 FQNNGV. CDR3 protein: CASSLDWLAGVSYEQYF. The CDR3 DNA follows: TGTGCCAGCAGCTTAGATTGGCTAGCGGGGGTGAGTTACGAGCAGTACTTC.

This clone showed up just a few times. The J gene is TRBJ2-1, the V gene TRBV2, with TRBD2 identical over 10 bases. Germline-derived CDR1 and CDR2 are SNHLY and FYNNEI. This CDR3 spans 13 amino acids. The V gene end was trimmed by 6 bases and the J gene end by 6 bases; junction bases not matched to a gene: 2. CDR3 DNA sequence: TGTGCCAGCAGCAGCGGGGGGGCCAATGAGCAGTTCTTC. It yields the protein CASSSGGANEQFF.

The chain joins TRBV30 to TRBJ1-6, with D tentatively TRBD1 (6 bases). This CDR3 has 15 residues. V was cut by 3 bases and J by 5 bases, with 14 bases left in between. In germline, CDR1 is GTSNPN, CDR2 SVGIG (reference sequence). The CDR3 nucleotides are TGTGCCTGGAGCCTCCGGACAGTCAATAATTCACCCCTCCACTTT. Protein product: CAWSLRTVNNSPLHF. The variable domain in full, completed from reference TRBV30 and TRBJ1-6, reads SQTIHQWPATLVQPVGSPLSLECTVEGTSNPNLYWYRQAAGRGLQLLFYSVGIGQISSEVPQNLSASRPQDRQFILSSKKLLLSDSGFYLCAWSLRTVNNSPLHFGNGTRLTVT.

The rearrangement links TRBV9 to TRBJ2-2; 13 nucleotides match TRBD2. Germline V gene sequence: CDR1 SGDLS, CDR2 YYNGEE. Trimming at V came to 7 bases and at J to 3 bases, leaving 0 bases not matched to a gene. This CDR3 has 14 amino acids. Here the CDR3 reads CASGLAGDTGELFF. CDR3 sequence (DNA): TGTGCCAGCGGACTAGCGGGGGACACCGGGGAGCTGTTTTTT.

The chain joins TRBV9 to TRBJ2-3, with 11 nucleotides matching TRBD2. Germline V gene data show CDR1 as SGDLS and CDR2 as YYNGEE. V trimming: 2 bases; J trimming: 3 bases; junction bases outside the gene matches: 5. The length of the CDR3 is 16 residues. CDR3 bases: TGTGCCAGCAGCGTCACTAGCGGGAGTGGTACAGATACGCAGTATTTT. Its protein is CASSVTSGSGTDTQYF. The full variable domain, rest sourced from reference TRBV9 and TRBJ2-3, is DSGVTQTPKHLITATGQRVTLRCSPRSGDLSVYWYQQSLDQGLQFLIQYYNGEERAKGNILERFSAQQFPDLHSELNLSSLELGDSALYFCASSVTSGSGTDTQYFGPGTRLTVL.

The chain links TRBV5-1 to TRBJ2-1; TRBD2 might be the D (6 bases). Germline V lookup: CDR1 SGHRS, CDR2 YFSETQ. The CDR3 loop spans 15 amino acids. The V gene lost 4 bases and the J gene lost 12 bases, with 23 bases spanning the gap. CDR3 coding DNA: TGCGCCAGCAGCGCGGGACCCCTACCCACGGACGGGCAGTTCTTC. This gives the protein CASSAGPLPTDGQFF.

This chain uses TRBV10-1 with TRBJ1-1, with TRBD1 identical over 8 bases. Germline assignment: CDR1 WNHNN and CDR2 SYGVQD (reference sequence). V lost 0 bases to trimming and J lost 4 bases; unmatched junction nucleotides: 4. This CDR3 is built from 15 residues. The chain's CDR3 is CASSESTGARTEAFF. DNA of the CDR3: TGCGCCAGCAGTGAGTCGACAGGGGCTCGCACTGAAGCTTTCTTT.

The chain couples TRBV5-4 to TRBJ2-7; the match to TRBD2 covers 9 bases. Germline CDR1 reads SGHNT; CDR2 reads YYREEE (reference sequence). Trimming removed 8 bases from V and 1 base from J; junction bases left unmatched: 4. The CDR3 consists of 13 residues. In nucleotides, the CDR3 is TGTGCCAGTCGCCTAGCGGGGTCCTACGAGCAGTACTTC. Amino acid sequence: CASRLAGSYEQYF.

CDR3 in amino acids: CASSPRLAGGVAKNIQYF. DNA for the CDR3: TGTGCCAGCAGCCCCCGGCTAGCGGGAGGGGTAGCCAAAAACATTCAGTACTTC. V and J are TRBV4-2 and TRBJ2-4; 12 bases are a match to TRBD2. This CDR3 has 18 amino acids. The V and J ends lost 4 bases and 0 bases, in that order; junction bases with no gene match: 7. CDR1 LGHNA and CDR2 YNFKEQ come from the germline V gene.

This clone was detected ten times or more. The V call is TRBV13, the J call TRBJ1-2, with a possible D match to TRBD1 (5 bases). Per the germline V gene, CDR1 is PRHDT and CDR2 is FYEKMQ (reference sequence). Trimming pared 2 bases from V and 5 bases from J, leaving 12 bases between. This CDR3 has 14 residues. The CDR3 is CASSLPRVQYGYTF. The CDR3 DNA sequence: TGTGCCAGCAGCTTACCCAGGGTACAATATGGCTACACCTTC.

J is TRBJ1-1 and V is TRBV19; TRBD1 aligns across 7 bases. From germline, CDR1 is LNHDA and CDR2 SQIVND (reference sequence). The CDR3 length is 16 residues. Trimming removed 5 bases from V and 0 bases from J; junction bases left unmatched: 9. The CDR3: CASSPPPTGMNTEAFF. The CDR3 nucleotides are TGTGCCAGTAGTCCCCCCCCGACAGGGATGAACACTGAAGCTTTCTTT.

This clone was detected only once. This chain uses TRBV11-2 with TRBJ2-1, with 10 bases that match TRBD2. V was clipped by 1 base and J by 5 bases; unmatched bases: 2. The CDR3 runs 15 residues. The germline CDR1 and CDR2 sequences are SGHAT and FQNNGV. The CDR3 DNA follows: TGTGCCAGCAGCTTAGGGACTAGCGGCAACAATGAGCAGTTCTTC. It specifies CASSLGTSGNNEQFF.

The rearrangement joins TRBV5-1 to TRBJ2-1; TRBD2 aligns across 9 bases. The germline V gene has CDR1 SGHRS and CDR2 YFSETQ. V lost 3 bases to trimming and J lost 2 bases; unmatched junction nucleotides: 6. The CDR3 has 16 residues. The CDR3 is CASSSSSGATYNEQFF. Here the CDR3 DNA reads TGCGCCAGCAGCTCCTCTAGCGGGGCAACCTACAATGAGCAGTTCTTC.

This sequence joins TRBV9 and TRBJ1-4, with D unresolved. The V gene's germline CDR1 is SGDLS and CDR2 YYNGEE. The CDR3 runs 15 residues. The germline V and J ends were trimmed by 4 bases and 0 bases, with 10 bases remaining between them. The CDR3 sequence: CASSRVPSTNEKLFF. For the CDR3, the DNA is TGTGCCAGCAGCAGAGTCCCCTCAACTAATGAAAAACTGTTTTTT. The whole variable domain, filled in from reference TRBV9 and TRBJ1-4, reads DSGVTQTPKHLITATGQRVTLRCSPRSGDLSVYWYQQSLDQGLQFLIQYYNGEERAKGNILERFSAQQFPDLHSELNLSSLELGDSALYFCASSRVPSTNEKLFFGSGTQLSVL.

V usage is TRBV6-5 and J usage is TRBJ2-7, with 10 bases lining up with TRBD2. CDR1 MNHEY and CDR2 SVGAGI come from the germline V gene. The trim removed 0 bases at V and 6 bases at J, leaving 5 bases unmatched. This CDR3 is 15 amino acids long. CDR3 amino acids: CASSYSQTSGAEQYF. The CDR3 coding sequence is TGTGCCAGCAGTTACTCCCAAACTAGCGGGGCCGAGCAGTACTTC.